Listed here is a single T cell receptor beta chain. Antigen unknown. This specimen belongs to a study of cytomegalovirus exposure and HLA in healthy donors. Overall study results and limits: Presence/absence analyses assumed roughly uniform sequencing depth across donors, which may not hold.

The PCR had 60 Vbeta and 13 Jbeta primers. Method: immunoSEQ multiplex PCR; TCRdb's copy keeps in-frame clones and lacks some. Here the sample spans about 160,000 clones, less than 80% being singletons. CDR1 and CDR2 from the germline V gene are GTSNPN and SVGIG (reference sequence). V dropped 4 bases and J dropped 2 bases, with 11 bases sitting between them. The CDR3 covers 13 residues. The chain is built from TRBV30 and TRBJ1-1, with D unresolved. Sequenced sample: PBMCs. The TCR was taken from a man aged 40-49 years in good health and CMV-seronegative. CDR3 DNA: TGTGCCTGGAACGATTACACCAACACTGAAGCTTTCTTT. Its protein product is CAWNDYTNTEAFF.